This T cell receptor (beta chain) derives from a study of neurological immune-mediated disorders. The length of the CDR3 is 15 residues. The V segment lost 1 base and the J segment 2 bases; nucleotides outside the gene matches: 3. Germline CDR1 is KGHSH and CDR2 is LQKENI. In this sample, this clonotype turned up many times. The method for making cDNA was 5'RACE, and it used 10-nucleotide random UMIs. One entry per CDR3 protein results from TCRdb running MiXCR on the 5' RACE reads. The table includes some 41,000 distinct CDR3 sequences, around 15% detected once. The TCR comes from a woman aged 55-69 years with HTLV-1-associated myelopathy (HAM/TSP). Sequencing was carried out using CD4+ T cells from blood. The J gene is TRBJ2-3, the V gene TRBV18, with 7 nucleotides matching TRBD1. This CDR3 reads CASSPQGQYTDTQYF. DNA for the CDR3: TGTGCCAGCTCACCACAGGGACAGTACACAGATACGCAGTATTTT.